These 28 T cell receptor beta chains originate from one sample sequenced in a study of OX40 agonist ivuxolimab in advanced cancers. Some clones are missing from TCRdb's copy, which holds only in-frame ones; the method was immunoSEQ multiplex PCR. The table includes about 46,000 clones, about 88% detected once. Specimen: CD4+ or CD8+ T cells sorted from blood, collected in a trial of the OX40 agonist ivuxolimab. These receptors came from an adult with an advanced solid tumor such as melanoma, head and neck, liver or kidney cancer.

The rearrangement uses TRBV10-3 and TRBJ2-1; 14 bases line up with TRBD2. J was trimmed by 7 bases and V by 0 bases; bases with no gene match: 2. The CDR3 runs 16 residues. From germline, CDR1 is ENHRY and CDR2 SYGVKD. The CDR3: CAISESRTSGGNEQFF. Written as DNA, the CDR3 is TGTGCCATCAGTGAGTCGCGGACTAGCGGGGGGAATGAGCAGTTCTTC.

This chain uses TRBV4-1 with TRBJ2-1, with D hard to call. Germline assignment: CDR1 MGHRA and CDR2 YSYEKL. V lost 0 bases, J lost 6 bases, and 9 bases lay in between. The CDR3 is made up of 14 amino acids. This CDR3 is CASSQEDWVNEQFF. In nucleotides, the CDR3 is TGCGCCAGCAGCCAAGAGGATTGGGTCAATGAGCAGTTCTTC.

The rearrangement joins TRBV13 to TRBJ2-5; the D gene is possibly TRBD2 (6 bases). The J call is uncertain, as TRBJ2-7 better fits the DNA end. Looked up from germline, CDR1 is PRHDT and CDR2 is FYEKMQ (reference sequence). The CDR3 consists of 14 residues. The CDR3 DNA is TGTGCCAGCAGCCCCGGGACTGCCGACTACGAGCAGTACTTC. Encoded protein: CASSPGTADYEQYF.

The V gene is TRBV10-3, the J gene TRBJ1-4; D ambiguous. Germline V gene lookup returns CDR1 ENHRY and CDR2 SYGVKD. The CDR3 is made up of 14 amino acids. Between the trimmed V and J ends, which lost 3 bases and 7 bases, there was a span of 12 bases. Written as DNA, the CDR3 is TGTGCCATCAGTGATTCCAGTCAAATTGAAAAACTGTTTTTT. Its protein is CAISDSSQIEKLFF.

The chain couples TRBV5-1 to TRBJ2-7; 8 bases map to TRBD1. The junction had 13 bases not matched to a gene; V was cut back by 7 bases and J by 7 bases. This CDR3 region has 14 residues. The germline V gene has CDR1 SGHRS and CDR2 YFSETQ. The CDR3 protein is CASRPGQVRQEQYF. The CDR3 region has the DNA TGCGCCAGCCGCCCGGGACAGGTTCGTCAGGAGCAGTACTTC.

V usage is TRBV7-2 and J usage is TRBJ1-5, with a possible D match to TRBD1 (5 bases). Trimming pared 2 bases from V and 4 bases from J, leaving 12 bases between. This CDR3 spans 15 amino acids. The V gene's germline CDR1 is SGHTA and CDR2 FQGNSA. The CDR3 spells CASSLWGNGNQPQHF. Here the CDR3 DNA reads TGTGCCAGCAGCTTATGGGGGAATGGGAATCAGCCCCAGCATTTT. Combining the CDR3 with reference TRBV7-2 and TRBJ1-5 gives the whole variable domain GAGVSQSPSNKVTEKGKDVELRCDPISGHTALYWYRQSLGQGLEFLIYFQGNSAPDKSGLPSDRFSAERTGGSVSTLTIQRTQQEDSAVYLCASSLWGNGNQPQHFGDGTRLSIL.

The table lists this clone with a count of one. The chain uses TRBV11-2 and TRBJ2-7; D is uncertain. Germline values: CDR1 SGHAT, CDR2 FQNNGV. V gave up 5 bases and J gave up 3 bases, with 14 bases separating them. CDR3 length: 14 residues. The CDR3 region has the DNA TGTGCCAGCAGCCCCGAATCGGGTTTCTACGAGCAGTACTTC. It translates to CASSPESGFYEQYF. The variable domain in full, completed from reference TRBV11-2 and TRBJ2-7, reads EAGVAQSPRYKIIEKRQSVAFWCNPISGHATLYWYQQILGQGPKLLIQFQNNGVVDDSQLPKDRFSAERLKGVDSTLKIQPAKLEDSAVYLCASSPESGFYEQYFGPGTRLTVT.

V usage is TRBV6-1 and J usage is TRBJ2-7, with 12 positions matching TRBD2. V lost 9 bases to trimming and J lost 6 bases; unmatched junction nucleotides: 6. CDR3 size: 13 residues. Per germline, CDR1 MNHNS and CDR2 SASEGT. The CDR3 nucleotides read TGTGCCAGTAGACTAGCGGGAGAGGGCGAGCAGTACTTC. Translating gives CASRLAGEGEQYF.

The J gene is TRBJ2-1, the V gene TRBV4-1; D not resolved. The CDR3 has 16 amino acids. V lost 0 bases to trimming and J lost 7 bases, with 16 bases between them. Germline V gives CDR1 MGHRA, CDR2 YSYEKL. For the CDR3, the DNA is TGCGCCAGCAGCCAAGATTCTGGGTCGTTTTATAATGAGCAGTTCTTC. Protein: CASSQDSGSFYNEQFF.

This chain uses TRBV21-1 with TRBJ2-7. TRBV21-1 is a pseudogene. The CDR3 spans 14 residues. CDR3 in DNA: TGTGCCAGGAGCCGGGGCAGGTTAACCTACGAGCAGTACTTC. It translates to CARSRGRLTYEQYF.

The CDR3 nucleotides are TGTGCCAGCAGCGATGACCGGGACAGTTCCTACGAGCAGTACTTC. Its translation: CASSDDRDSSYEQYF. V is TRBV7-9 and J is TRBJ2-7; 7 bases agree with TRBD1. The CDR3 sequence is 15 residues long. J gave up 1 base and V 5 bases, and 8 bases lay outside the gene matches. Germline V lookup: CDR1 SEHNR, CDR2 FQNEAQ (reference sequence).

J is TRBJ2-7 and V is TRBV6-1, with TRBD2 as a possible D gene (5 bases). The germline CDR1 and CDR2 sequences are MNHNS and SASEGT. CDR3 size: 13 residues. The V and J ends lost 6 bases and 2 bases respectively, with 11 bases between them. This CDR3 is CASRVDYPYEQYF. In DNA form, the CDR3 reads TGTGCCAGCAGAGTCGACTACCCCTACGAGCAGTACTTC.

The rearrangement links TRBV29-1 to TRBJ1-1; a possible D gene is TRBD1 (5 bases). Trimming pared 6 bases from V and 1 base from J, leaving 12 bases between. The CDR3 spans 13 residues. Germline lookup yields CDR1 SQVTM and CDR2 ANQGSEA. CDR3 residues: CSVAWDQNTEAFF. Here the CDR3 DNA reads TGCAGCGTCGCGTGGGACCAGAACACTGAAGCTTTCTTT.

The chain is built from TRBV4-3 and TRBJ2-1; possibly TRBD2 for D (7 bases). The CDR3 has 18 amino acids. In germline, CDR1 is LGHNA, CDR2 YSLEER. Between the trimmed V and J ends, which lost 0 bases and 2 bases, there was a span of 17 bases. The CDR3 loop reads CASSQDHSGGGPYNEQFF. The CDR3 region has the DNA TGCGCCAGCAGCCAAGATCACAGTGGGGGGGGCCCCTACAATGAGCAGTTCTTC.

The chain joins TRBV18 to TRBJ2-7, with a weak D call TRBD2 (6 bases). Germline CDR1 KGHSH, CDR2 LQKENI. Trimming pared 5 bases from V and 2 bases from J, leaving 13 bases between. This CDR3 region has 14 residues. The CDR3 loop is CASSSDYTTYEQYF. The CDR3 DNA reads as TGTGCCAGCTCATCGGACTATACAACCTACGAGCAGTACTTC.

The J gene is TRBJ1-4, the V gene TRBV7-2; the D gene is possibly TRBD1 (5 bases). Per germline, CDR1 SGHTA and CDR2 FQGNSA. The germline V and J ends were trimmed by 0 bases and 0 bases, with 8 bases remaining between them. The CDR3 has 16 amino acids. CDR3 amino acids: CASSLARRATNEKLFF. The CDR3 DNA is TGTGCCAGCAGCTTAGCGCGCAGGGCAACTAATGAAAAACTGTTTTTT.

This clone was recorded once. The CDR3 DNA sequence: TGTGCCAGCAGTCCTCGGGGGCTGAACACTGAAGCTTTCTTT. Protein sequence: CASSPRGLNTEAFF. The chain combines TRBV7-2 with TRBJ1-1; D possibly corresponds to TRBD1 (6 bases). The CDR3 is made up of 14 amino acids. CDR1 is SGHTA and CDR2 is FQGNSA in the germline V gene. V was cut by 6 bases and J by 0 bases, with 11 bases left in between.

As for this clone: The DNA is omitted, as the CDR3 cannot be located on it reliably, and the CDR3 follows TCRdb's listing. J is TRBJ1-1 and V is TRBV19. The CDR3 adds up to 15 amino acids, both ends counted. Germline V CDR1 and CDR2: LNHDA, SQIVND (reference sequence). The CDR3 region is CASTSGRGASTEAFF.

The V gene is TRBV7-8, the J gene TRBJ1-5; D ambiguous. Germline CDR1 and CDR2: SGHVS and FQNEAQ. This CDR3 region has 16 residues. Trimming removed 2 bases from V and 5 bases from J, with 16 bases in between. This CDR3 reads CASSLSAHLTDQPQHF. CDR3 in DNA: TGTGCCAGCAGCTTATCCGCGCACCTGACTGATCAGCCCCAGCATTTT.

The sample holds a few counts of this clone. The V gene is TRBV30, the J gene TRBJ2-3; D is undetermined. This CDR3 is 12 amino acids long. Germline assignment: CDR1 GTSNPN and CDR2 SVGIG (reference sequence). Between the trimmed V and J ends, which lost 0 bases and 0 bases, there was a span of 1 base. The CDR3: CAWSVSTDTQYF. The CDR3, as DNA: TGTGCCTGGAGTGTGAGCACAGATACGCAGTATTTT. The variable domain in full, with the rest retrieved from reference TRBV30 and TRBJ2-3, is SQTIHQWPATLVQPVGSPLSLECTVEGTSNPNLYWYRQAAGRGLQLLFYSVGIGQISSEVPQNLSASRPQDRQFILSSKKLLLSDSGFYLCAWSVSTDTQYFGPGTRLTVL.

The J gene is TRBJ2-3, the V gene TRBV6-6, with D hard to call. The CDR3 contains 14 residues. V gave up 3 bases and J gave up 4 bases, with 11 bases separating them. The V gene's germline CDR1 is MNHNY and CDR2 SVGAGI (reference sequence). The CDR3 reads CASSYSQAPDTQYF. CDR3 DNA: TGTGCCAGCAGTTATTCCCAAGCTCCAGATACGCAGTATTTT.

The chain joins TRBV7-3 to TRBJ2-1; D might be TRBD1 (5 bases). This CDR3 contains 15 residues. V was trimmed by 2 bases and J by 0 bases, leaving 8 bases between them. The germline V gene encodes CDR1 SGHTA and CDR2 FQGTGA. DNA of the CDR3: TGTGCCAGCAGCTTAGAAGGGGACTCCTACAATGAGCAGTTCTTC. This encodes CASSLEGDSYNEQFF.

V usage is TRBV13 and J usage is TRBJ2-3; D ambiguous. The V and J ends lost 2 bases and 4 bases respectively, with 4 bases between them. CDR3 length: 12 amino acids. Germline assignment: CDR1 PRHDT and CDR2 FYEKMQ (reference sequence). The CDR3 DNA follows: TGTGCCAGCAGCTTACTCCCAGATACGCAGTATTTT. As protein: CASSLLPDTQYF.

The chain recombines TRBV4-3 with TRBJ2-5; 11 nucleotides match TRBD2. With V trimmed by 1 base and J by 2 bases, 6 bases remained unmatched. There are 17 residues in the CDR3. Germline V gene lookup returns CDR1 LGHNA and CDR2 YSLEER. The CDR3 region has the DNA TGCGCCAGCAGCCAAGGGGCTAGCGGGGGGATACAAGAGACCCAGTACTTC. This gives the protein CASSQGASGGIQETQYF.

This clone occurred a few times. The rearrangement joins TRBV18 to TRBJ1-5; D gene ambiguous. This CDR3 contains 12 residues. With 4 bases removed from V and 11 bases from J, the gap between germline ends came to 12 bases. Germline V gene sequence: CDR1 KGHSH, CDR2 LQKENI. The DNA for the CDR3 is TGTGCCAGCTCACTCGTTGGCAGTTCCCAGCATTTT. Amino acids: CASSLVGSSQHF.

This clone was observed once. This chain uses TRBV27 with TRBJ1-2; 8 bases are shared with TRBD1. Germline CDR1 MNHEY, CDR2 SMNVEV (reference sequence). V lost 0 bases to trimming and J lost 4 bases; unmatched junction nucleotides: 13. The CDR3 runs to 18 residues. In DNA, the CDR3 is TGTGCCAGCAGTTTATCAGGGCAGGGGGCGAGTTTCTTCTATGGCTACACCTTC. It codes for CASSLSGQGASFFYGYTF.

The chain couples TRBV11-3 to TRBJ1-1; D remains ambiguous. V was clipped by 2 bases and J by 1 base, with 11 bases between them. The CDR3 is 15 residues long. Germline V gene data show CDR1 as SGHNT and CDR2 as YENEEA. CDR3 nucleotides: TGTGCCAGCAGCTTATTGTTGGTGAGGAACACTGAAGCTTTCTTT. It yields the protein CASSLLLVRNTEAFF.

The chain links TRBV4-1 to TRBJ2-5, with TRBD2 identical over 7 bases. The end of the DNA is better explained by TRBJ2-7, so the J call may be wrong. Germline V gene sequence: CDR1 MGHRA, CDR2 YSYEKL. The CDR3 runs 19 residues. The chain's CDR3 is CASSQERVSGLADSYEQYF. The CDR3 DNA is TGCGCCAGCAGCCAAGAACGGGTAAGCGGGCTAGCGGACTCCTACGAGCAGTACTTC.